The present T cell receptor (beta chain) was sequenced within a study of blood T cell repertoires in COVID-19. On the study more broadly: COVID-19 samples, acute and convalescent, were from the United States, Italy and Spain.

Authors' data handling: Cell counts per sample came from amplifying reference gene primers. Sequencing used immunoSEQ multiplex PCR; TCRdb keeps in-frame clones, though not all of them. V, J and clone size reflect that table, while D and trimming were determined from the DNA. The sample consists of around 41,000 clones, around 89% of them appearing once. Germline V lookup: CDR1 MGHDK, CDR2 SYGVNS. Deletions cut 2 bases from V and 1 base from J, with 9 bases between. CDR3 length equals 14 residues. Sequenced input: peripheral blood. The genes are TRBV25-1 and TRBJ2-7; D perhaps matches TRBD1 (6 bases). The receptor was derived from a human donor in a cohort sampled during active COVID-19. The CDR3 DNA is TGTGCCAGCAGTGAAACCGGACAGTCCTACGAGCAGTACTTC. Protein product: CASSETGQSYEQYF.